This TCR beta chain stems from a study of shared clonotypes between healthy human individuals (dated by TCRdb to 2018 to 2020). Concerning the study at large: Three men and a couple of women, aged 18 to 49 years, made up the cohort. For each donor, three plates each were used for CD4 naive and CD4 memory, two plates were used for CD8 naive, and one plate was used for CD8 memory. Blood TCR repertoires of about 5 healthy adults were deeply sequenced to estimate repertoire size and the extent of clonotype sharing between individuals. To increase sequencing depth and limit assay-specific biases, TCR repertoire library preparation and sequencing were carried out by different laboratories using diverse techniques. Leukapheresis yielded between about 0.9 and 10 billion PBMCs per donor.

The full study reports these points: Even with the large sequencing depth, rarefaction of the sorted-subset datasets indicated that sequencing was incomplete. Pairwise subsampling indicated that sequencing depth was expected to affect the degree of clonotype sharing among donors. When several donors were compared, the shared fraction of clonotypes was about 5.5% for naive CD4, over 3% for naive CD8, 2.3% for memory CD4, and under 0.5% for memory CD8. Sampling was restricted to blood, and TCR repertoires in tissues likely differ from the TCR repertoires found in blood. Because the study included a small number of donors, the genetic and exposure-history diversity represented was limited. Clonotypes shared by all four sorted-subset donors showed higher generation probabilities than non-shared clonotypes. Naive subsets generally had larger estimated clonotype richness than memory subsets.

CDR1 SQVTM and CDR2 ANQGSEA are derived from the germline V gene. There are 14 amino acids in the CDR3, from cysteine to phenylalanine inclusive. Only CDR3 DNA is held: 42 bases, read in frame from base 1. The germline V and J ends show losses of 4 bases and 3 bases respectively, and no gene match explains 4 bases of the junction. The donors were healthy, HIV-negative adults who had no recently reported acute infections or vaccinations. All donors were Caucasian adults living in Nashville, Tennessee, USA. CD4+ T cells were enriched through magnetic negative selection, after which naive cells were positively selected on CD45RA and the remaining negative fraction served as the memory subset. Blood was obtained by leukapheresis, after which PBMCs were separated by Ficoll-Histopaque density gradient centrifugation and cryopreserved in liquid nitrogen vapor phase. Analytical flow cytometry was used to check the purity and quantity of each magnetically sorted T cell population. Genomic DNA was isolated from each sorted fraction and quantified by UV absorbance on a Nanodrop 2000c.

Notes on this clone: Its antigen target is currently unknown. Base qualities were left out, and no much larger clone turns up one base away.

TCR CDR3 regions were amplified from genomic DNA by multiplex PCR using the deep immunoSEQ assay. Extracted genomic DNA from each cell subset was distributed evenly across all wells of several immunoSEQ 96-well plates, and each plate was treated as a replicate. For sorted subsets, roughly 190 ng of genomic DNA, equivalent to some 30,000 T cell genomes, went into each replicate PCR. Purified libraries were measured with a Qubit 3.0 fluorometer, size-checked on a Bioanalyzer 2100, and measured again with the KAPA Library Quantification kit. Every immunoSEQ 96-well plate was sequenced on a dedicated single-read 150-cycle Illumina NextSeq 550 flow cell. Under the source paper's analysis protocol: Because only junctional sequences without quality scores were contained in the immunoSEQ output, filtering matching that applied to full-length reads could not be performed. To assign V/J genes and CDR3, sequences were annotated against IMGT germline references using PyIR, a Python wrapper for IgBLAST v1.9. Reads were filtered out if the reads had weak V/J assignments (E-value above 1e-6), no CDR3, stop codons, out-of-frame junctions, or ambiguous translated residues. V3J clonotypes were defined by identical inferred V gene, J gene, and CDR3 amino acid sequence. Percentage overlap between repertoires was calculated by dividing the number of shared unique clonotypes by the size of the smaller repertoire. Three approaches were used to assess repertoire richness: RTK rarefaction, the Chao1 estimator, and Recon v2.1 estimates of unobserved clonotypes. Generation probabilities for all TCRbeta clonotypes obtained by the gDNA method from a handful of donors were computed using OLGA. TCRdb provides this immuneACCESS table in a form limited to in-frame rearrangements. Some clones are lacking; in checked studies, under half of them reflect an unresolved V gene, and why the rest are absent is not known. V and J calls and clone size are copied from that table; D and trimming were computed from the DNA. In this sample the table shows 2.3 million or so clones, over 90% of which occur a single time. The ten largest make up under 0.45% of the sample.

The specimen was naive CD4+ T cells from PBMCs. The cell subset or site label, as the study defines it: CD45RA+ positively selected. The rearranged chain carries TRBV29-1 and TRBJ1-4; a stretch of 8 junction bases matches TRBD1. The source of this sequence is a man aged 18 to 29 in good health. Some clones in this sample may be carry-over from other donors' samples. The sequenced DNA: TGCAGCGTTGGGTCGGGACAGGCTAATGAAAAACTGTTTTTT. Translated, it gives CSVGSGQANEKLFF. The full variable domain, with segments outside the CDR3 supplied by the reference TRBV29-1 and TRBJ1-4 proteins, appears as SAVISQKPSRDICQRGTSLTIQCQVDSQVTMMFWYRQQPGQSLTLIATANQGSEATYESGFVIDKFPISRPNLTFSTLTVSNMSPEDSSIYLCSVGSGQANEKLFFGSGTQLSVL.